This TCR beta chain was recorded in a study of OX40 agonist ivuxolimab in advanced cancers. This clone was seen a few times. TCRdb keeps only in-frame clones here, not all; method: immunoSEQ multiplex PCR. This repertoire shows about 32,000 clones, over 75% found once; its top ten account for around 25%. The source material was CD4+ or CD8+ T cells sorted from blood, sampled in a trial of the OX40 agonist ivuxolimab. This receptor was obtained from an adult with an advanced solid tumor such as melanoma, head and neck, liver or kidney cancer.

CDR3 nucleotides: TGTGCCAGCAGCCCGGGCCTATATAATTCACCCCTCCACTTT. Amino acids: CASSPGLYNSPLHF. The rearrangement uses TRBV14 and TRBJ1-6, with no clear D. This CDR3 region has 14 residues. From germline, CDR1 is SGHDN and CDR2 FVKESK. The V gene lost 4 bases and the J gene lost 4 bases, with 8 bases spanning the gap.